The 27 T cell receptor beta chains in this list originate from one sample, sequenced in a study of T cells after posttransplantation cyclophosphamide. TCRdb's table, derived via immunoSEQ multiplex PCR, lists solely in-frame clones and lacks some. Altogether under 3,500 clones are present, roughly three fifths being singletons, with the ten largest covering approximately 26%. Source material: memory CD8+ T cells sorted from blood. Every receptor here comes from a woman aged 30 to 39 in good health and a related stem cell transplant donor.

The chain uses TRBV6-1 and TRBJ1-5; D gene uncertain. The germline V gene encodes CDR1 MNHNS and CDR2 SASEGT. Trimming took 1 base from V and 9 from J, leaving 13 bases between them. The CDR3 extends over 14 amino acids. The CDR3 DNA sequence: TGTGCCAGCAGTGAAGAATCCGTGTCGGGGCCCCAGCATTTT. As protein: CASSEESVSGPQHF.

The rearrangement joins TRBV7-2 to TRBJ2-2; no clear D gene. This CDR3 contains 14 residues. The germline V and J ends were trimmed by 2 bases and 2 bases, with 6 bases remaining between them. The germline V gene encodes CDR1 SGHTA and CDR2 FQGNSA. This chain's CDR3 is CASSLSLNTGELFF. The CDR3, as DNA: TGTGCCAGCAGCTTATCTCTCAACACCGGGGAGCTGTTTTTT. The variable domain in full, completed from reference TRBV7-2 and TRBJ2-2, reads GAGVSQSPSNKVTEKGKDVELRCDPISGHTALYWYRQSLGQGLEFLIYFQGNSAPDKSGLPSDRFSAERTGGSVSTLTIQRTQQEDSAVYLCASSLSLNTGELFFGEGSRLTVL.

V usage is TRBV2 and J usage is TRBJ1-4; a weak D match, TRBD1 (5 bases). Per the germline V gene, CDR1 is SNHLY and CDR2 is FYNNEI. This CDR3 has 15 residues. V shed 1 base and J shed 7 bases, with 13 bases lying between them. This CDR3 is CASSEGGRHVEKLFF. The CDR3, as DNA: TGTGCCAGCAGTGAAGGGGGCAGACACGTTGAAAAACTGTTTTTT.

The V call is TRBV10-3, the J call TRBJ2-1, with 10 bases that match TRBD2. The J segment lost 4 bases and the V segment lost 8 bases, leaving 2 bases of the junction unmatched. CDR3 size: 13 residues. The germline CDR1 and CDR2 sequences are ENHRY and SYGVKD. The CDR3, as DNA: TGTGCCATCGGGACTAGCGAATACAATGAGCAGTTCTTC. The encoded protein is CAIGTSEYNEQFF.

V usage is TRBV7-2 and J usage is TRBJ1-1, with 7 bases aligning to TRBD1. There are 15 residues in the CDR3. V lost 1 base to trimming and J lost 2 bases; unmatched junction nucleotides: 4. Germline V gives CDR1 SGHTA, CDR2 FQGNSA. Here the CDR3 reads CASSLGLGGNTEAFF. For the CDR3, the DNA is TGTGCCAGCAGCTTAGGCCTAGGGGGCAACACTGAAGCTTTCTTT.

This chain links TRBV7-8 with TRBJ2-5; D unresolved. With the DNA end fitting TRBJ2-7 better, the J assignment may be wrong. This CDR3 spans 14 amino acids. Germline CDR1 and CDR2: SGHVS and FQNEAQ. CDR3 bases: TGTGCCAGCAGCTCCGGCGCTGGGGCCTACGAGCAGTACTTC. Translation gives CASSSGAGAYEQYF.

The chain is built from TRBV29-1 and TRBJ2-1; no definite D call. CDR3 length equals 15 residues. V shed 4 bases and J shed 0 bases, with 13 bases lying between them. The V gene's germline CDR1 is SQVTM and CDR2 ANQGSEA. CDR3 nucleotide sequence: TGCAGCGTTGGGGTTGGAGAGAGCTCCTACAATGAGCAGTTCTTC. It is translated as CSVGVGESSYNEQFF.

The chain employs TRBV4-2 and TRBJ2-2; TRBD2 matches at 10 bases. Germline assignment: CDR1 LGHNA and CDR2 YNFKEQ. This CDR3 has 15 residues. Trimming removed 5 bases from V and 3 bases from J; junction bases left unmatched: 3. As DNA, the CDR3 is TGTGCCAGCAGCACCCTAGCGGGGGACACCGGGGAGCTGTTTTTT. Translation gives CASSTLAGDTGELFF.

V is TRBV28 and J is TRBJ2-1, with TRBD2 identical over 8 bases. This CDR3 has 16 residues. Trimming took 7 bases from V and 5 from J; bases not matched to a gene: 13. Germline V gives CDR1 MDHEN, CDR2 SYDVKM. The CDR3 region has the DNA TGTGCCAGCACCCCTTTCGATAGCGGGAAAAACAATGAGCAGTTCTTC. It is translated as CASTPFDSGKNNEQFF.

This chain joins TRBV11-3 and TRBJ1-3; D is unresolved. Germline V gene lookup returns CDR1 SGHNT and CDR2 YENEEA. This CDR3 is 13 amino acids long. Trimming pared 5 bases from V and 4 bases from J, leaving 9 bases between. The CDR3 bases are TGTGCCAGCAGCGCGGATCAGGGAAACACCATATATTTT. Encoded protein: CASSADQGNTIYF. The variable domain in full, completed from reference TRBV11-3 and TRBJ1-3, reads EAGVVQSPRYKIIEKKQPVAFWCNPISGHNTLYWYLQNLGQGPELLIRYENEEAVDDSQLPKDRFSAERLKGVDSTLKIQPAELGDSAVYLCASSADQGNTIYFGEGSWLTVV.

The chain recombines TRBV7-4 with TRBJ1-1; the match to TRBD1 covers 9 bases. Per the germline V gene, CDR1 is SGHVT and CDR2 is SQSDAQ. With V trimmed by 3 bases and J by 4 bases, 6 bases remained unmatched. The CDR3 totals 15 residues. Here the CDR3 DNA reads TGTGCCAGCAGCTTGCCCACAGGGGGCTGCACTGAAGCTTTCTTT. The encoded protein is CASSLPTGGCTEAFF. Full variable domain (remainder filled in from reference TRBV7-4 and TRBJ1-1): GAGVSQSPRYKVAKRGRDVALRCDSISGHVTLYWYRQTLGQGSEVLTYSQSDAQRDKSGRPSGRFSAERPERSVSTLKIQRTEQGDSAVYLCASSLPTGGCTEAFFGQGTRLTVV.

The chain joins TRBV7-9 to TRBJ2-2; 10 nucleotides align to TRBD1. CDR1 and CDR2 (germline): SEHNR, FQNEAQ (reference sequence). V lost 6 bases and J lost 3; bases outside the gene matches: 1. The CDR3 is 14 amino acids. DNA for the CDR3: TGTGCCAGCAGGGACAGGGGGTACACCGGGGAGCTGTTTTTT. Translation: CASRDRGYTGELFF.

The chain employs TRBV7-9 and TRBJ2-4; D is unclear. This CDR3 is built from 16 residues. Trimming left V 4 bases short and J 0 bases short, with 13 bases between. CDR1 and CDR2 from the germline V gene are SEHNR and FQNEAQ (reference sequence). CDR3 loop: CASSSPAGLAKNIQYF. As DNA, the CDR3 is TGTGCCAGCAGCTCCCCGGCAGGTCTAGCCAAAAACATTCAGTACTTC.

The gene calls are TRBV4-1 and TRBJ2-5; D might be TRBD1 (6 bases). V lost 1 base and J lost 4, with 16 bases in between. The CDR3 has 16 amino acids. CDR1 MGHRA and CDR2 YSYEKL come from the germline V gene. DNA for the CDR3: TGCGCCAGCAGCCAAGGAGTCACAGGGATGGGAGAGACCCAGTACTTC. Translation gives CASSQGVTGMGETQYF.

The chain employs TRBV7-8 and TRBJ1-5; 8 bases are a match to TRBD1. V was pared by 8 bases and J by 0 bases, with 6 bases of the junction left unmatched. From germline, CDR1 is SGHVS and CDR2 FQNEAQ. There are 15 residues in the CDR3. CDR3 in amino acids: CASRRDRSSNQPQHF. CDR3 DNA: TGTGCCAGCCGCCGGGACAGGTCTAGCAATCAGCCCCAGCATTTT.

The chain employs TRBV27 and TRBJ2-3; 9 nucleotides align to TRBD1. The CDR3 extends over 17 amino acids. Looked up from germline, CDR1 is MNHEY and CDR2 is SMNVEV (reference sequence). V was clipped by 5 bases and J by 2 bases; unmatched bases: 11. The CDR3 DNA is TGTGCCAGCAGTCGAACAGGGGGCAGTTTAATCACAGATACGCAGTATTTT. It is translated as CASSRTGGSLITDTQYF.

V and J are TRBV29-1 and TRBJ1-2, with 9 bases lining up with TRBD1. In germline, CDR1 is SQVTM, CDR2 ANQGSEA. This CDR3 is 15 amino acids long. The V gene end was trimmed by 0 bases and the J gene end by 8 bases; junction bases not matched to a gene: 10. In DNA, the CDR3 is TGCAGCGTTGAAGATGCCCCACAGGGGGCAGGGGGCTACACCTTC. It translates to CSVEDAPQGAGGYTF.

This CDR3 is CASSSPGQSNYGYTF. The CDR3 coding sequence is TGTGCCAGCAGCTCGCCGGGACAGTCTAACTATGGCTACACCTTC. This chain joins TRBV5-4 and TRBJ1-2; 7 bases are shared with TRBD1. The CDR3 consists of 15 residues. CDR1 is SGHNT and CDR2 is YYREEE in the germline V gene (reference sequence). V shed 3 bases and J 0 bases; nucleotides not matched to a gene: 5.

The chain links TRBV7-9 to TRBJ1-3, with 8 nucleotides matching TRBD1. V trimming: 0 bases; J trimming: 6 bases; junction bases outside the gene matches: 10. CDR1 is SEHNR, CDR2 FQNEAQ, per germline (reference sequence). CDR3 length equals 17 residues. The CDR3 spells CASSLATTGQGANTIYF. In DNA, the CDR3 is TGTGCCAGCAGCTTAGCGACCACCGGACAGGGCGCAAACACCATATATTTT.

The CDR3 here is CASSLGETTNYGYTF. The CDR3 bases are TGCGCCAGCAGCTTGGGGGAGACCACTAACTATGGCTACACCTTC. This chain connects TRBV5-1 to TRBJ1-2; D is ambiguous. Germline loops: CDR1 SGHRS, CDR2 YFSETQ. V was cut by 0 bases and J by 0 bases, with 9 bases left in between. The CDR3 has 15 amino acids.

This clone was detected a few times. The V and J genes are TRBV27 and TRBJ2-1; TRBD2 might be the D (5 bases). The CDR3 has 14 residues. CDR1 is MNHEY, CDR2 SMNVEV, per germline (reference sequence). V was clipped by 0 bases and J by 6 bases, with 9 bases between them. CDR3 amino acids: CASSLSEVANEQFF. CDR3 nucleotide sequence: TGTGCCAGCAGTTTATCGGAGGTCGCCAATGAGCAGTTCTTC.

This clone was recorded once. This chain uses TRBV11-2 with TRBJ1-2; TRBD1 might be the D (6 bases). Germline CDR1 reads SGHAT; CDR2 reads FQNNGV. The length of the CDR3 is 15 residues. V was pared by 5 bases and J by 7 bases, with 20 bases between. CDR3 amino acids: CASSPPGQGTTGYTF. CDR3 nucleotide sequence: TGTGCCAGCAGCCCGCCCGGGCAGGGGACGACTGGCTACACCTTC. The full variable domain, with the rest looked up from reference TRBV11-2 and TRBJ1-2, is EAGVAQSPRYKIIEKRQSVAFWCNPISGHATLYWYQQILGQGPKLLIQFQNNGVVDDSQLPKDRFSAERLKGVDSTLKIQPAKLEDSAVYLCASSPPGQGTTGYTFGSGTRLTVV.

The V gene is TRBV27, the J gene TRBJ1-1, with TRBD1 matching 7 bases. Germline lookup yields CDR1 MNHEY and CDR2 SMNVEV (reference sequence). This CDR3 is built from 15 residues. V lost 5 bases and J lost 2; bases outside the gene matches: 8. The CDR3 is CASSPWQGGNTEAFF. DNA of the CDR3: TGTGCCAGCAGTCCCTGGCAGGGGGGTAACACTGAAGCTTTCTTT.

V gene TRBV19 combines with J gene TRBJ2-3; 8 nucleotides align to TRBD2. Germline lookup yields CDR1 LNHDA and CDR2 SQIVND (reference sequence). CDR3 size: 14 residues. Germline trimming cut 4 bases from V and 5 bases from J; bases unmatched to any gene: 5. CDR3 region: CASSSFGGGDTQYF. For the CDR3, the DNA is TGTGCCAGTAGTAGTTTCGGGGGGGGAGATACGCAGTATTTT.

V usage is TRBV7-9 and J usage is TRBJ2-7, with a weak D call TRBD1 (5 bases). From germline, CDR1 is SEHNR and CDR2 FQNEAQ (reference sequence). This CDR3 is built from 15 residues. The V end was cut by 1 base, the J end by 3 bases, with 13 bases between. The CDR3 reads CASSLGEGARYEQYF. The CDR3, as DNA: TGTGCCAGCAGCTTAGGCGAAGGGGCGCGCTACGAGCAGTACTTC.

This chain connects TRBV19 to TRBJ2-1; D might be TRBD2 (6 bases). The CDR3 runs to 15 residues. CDR1 LNHDA and CDR2 SQIVND come from the germline V gene (reference sequence). V lost 3 bases, J lost 2 bases, and 11 bases lay in between. The CDR3, as DNA: TGTGCCAGTAGTATCGAACTAGCTGCCTACAATGAGCAGTTCTTC. Translation: CASSIELAAYNEQFF.

This chain uses TRBV2 with TRBJ2-7; no reliable D call. The CDR3 has 10 residues. V lost 5 bases and J 4 bases, leaving 3 bases between the germline ends. CDR1 is SNHLY, CDR2 FYNNEI, per germline. The CDR3 region is CASSSYEQYF. CDR3 nucleotides: TGTGCCAGCAGTTCGTACGAGCAGTACTTC. The full variable domain, in which reference TRBV2 and TRBJ2-7 provide the parts outside the CDR3, is EPEVTQTPSHQVTQMGQEVILRCVPISNHLYFYWYRQILGQKVEFLVSFYNNEISEKSEIFDDQFSVERPDGSNFTLKIRSTKLEDSAMYFCASSSYEQYFGPGTRLTVT.